This entry lists 30 T cell receptor beta chains sequenced from one sample in a study of blood T cell repertoires in COVID-19. This table comes from immunoSEQ multiplex PCR, and its TCRdb copy is limited to in-frame clones, with some not included. The sample has about 380,000 clones, around 90% seen once; the top ten hold 0.9% to 1.5%. The sequenced sample was PBMCs or T cells enriched from blood (not recorded which). These receptors all stem from a woman between 18 and 30 years old who had recovered from COVID-19.

The genes are TRBV7-3 and TRBJ2-1, with 7 bases aligning to TRBD1. The CDR3 loop spans 16 amino acids. The germline V gene encodes CDR1 SGHTA and CDR2 FQGTGA. V was clipped by 5 bases and J by 3 bases; unmatched bases: 10. This chain's CDR3 is CASSPQATGSYNEQFF. For the CDR3, the DNA is TGTGCCAGCAGCCCCCAAGCGACAGGGAGCTACAATGAGCAGTTCTTC.

V gene TRBV28 combines with J gene TRBJ1-2; TRBD1 matches at 9 bases. This CDR3 comprises 16 residues. With V trimmed by 5 bases and J by 2 bases, 9 bases remained unmatched. Germline lookup yields CDR1 MDHEN and CDR2 SYDVKM. CDR3 amino acids: CASSPPGQGVNYGYTF. The DNA for the CDR3 is TGTGCCAGCAGTCCGCCGGGACAGGGCGTCAACTATGGCTACACCTTC.

The chain carries TRBV7-2 and TRBJ1-1; 8 bases fit TRBD1. The trim removed 5 bases at V and 10 bases at J, leaving 6 bases unmatched. From germline, CDR1 is SGHTA and CDR2 FQGNSA. There are 12 residues in the CDR3. The CDR3 nucleotides read TGTGCCAGCAGCGGACAGGGATTCGGAGCTTTCTTT. Translated, it gives CASSGQGFGAFF.

This chain links TRBV7-2 with TRBJ1-5; TRBD1 matches 9 bases. The CDR3 runs to 14 residues. Trimming took 5 bases from V and 6 from J; bases not matched to a gene: 5. The germline V gene has CDR1 SGHTA and CDR2 FQGNSA. The CDR3 bases are TGTGCCAGCAGCGGAAGGACAGGGGTTCAGCCCCAGCATTTT. Translating it yields CASSGRTGVQPQHF.

The rearrangement uses TRBV5-4 and TRBJ1-1; 7 bases line up with TRBD1. This CDR3 comprises 14 residues. Trimming removed 1 base from V and 1 base from J; junction bases left unmatched: 1. Germline CDR1 and CDR2: SGHNT and YYREEE (reference sequence). In DNA, the CDR3 is TGTGCCAGCAGCTTGAGGGGGCAGAACACTGAAGCTTTCTTT. This encodes CASSLRGQNTEAFF. The whole variable domain, remainder taken from reference TRBV5-4 and TRBJ1-1, is ETGVTQSPTHLIKTRGQQVTLRCSSQSGHNTVSWYQQALGQGPQFIFQYYREEENGRGNFPPRFSGLQFPNYSSELNVNALELDDSALYLCASSLRGQNTEAFFGQGTRLTVV.

This chain links TRBV6-4 with TRBJ2-3; 9 nucleotides align to TRBD1. With V trimmed by 0 bases and J by 1 base, 2 bases remained unmatched. Germline V gene lookup returns CDR1 MRHNA and CDR2 SNTAGT. The length of the CDR3 is 16 residues. CDR3 residues: CASSDSRTGGTDTQYF. CDR3 DNA: TGTGCCAGCAGTGACTCGAGGACAGGGGGCACAGATACGCAGTATTTT.

The chain couples TRBV9 to TRBJ2-1, with 9 bases fitting TRBD2. Germline CDR1 SGDLS, CDR2 YYNGEE. V shed 2 bases and J 6 bases; nucleotides not matched to a gene: 6. This CDR3 region has 15 residues. The CDR3: CASSVAGGHFNEQFF. The CDR3 coding sequence is TGTGCCAGCAGCGTCGCGGGGGGGCACTTCAATGAGCAGTTCTTC. The whole variable domain, remainder taken from reference TRBV9 and TRBJ2-1, is DSGVTQTPKHLITATGQRVTLRCSPRSGDLSVYWYQQSLDQGLQFLIQYYNGEERAKGNILERFSAQQFPDLHSELNLSSLELGDSALYFCASSVAGGHFNEQFFGPGTRLTVL.

The V gene is TRBV14, the J gene TRBJ1-4, with D perhaps TRBD1 (6 bases). The CDR3 length is 15 residues. Trimming took 5 bases from V and 0 from J, leaving 10 bases between them. The germline V gene has CDR1 SGHDN and CDR2 FVKESK. The CDR3 DNA sequence: TGTGCCAGCAGCGGAACAGGGACAACTAATGAAAAACTGTTTTTT. Translation gives CASSGTGTTNEKLFF.

This sequence joins TRBV28 and TRBJ2-7; D call uncertain. Trimming cost V 6 bases and J 3 bases, with 6 bases left between them. Per the germline V gene, CDR1 is MDHEN and CDR2 is SYDVKM. This CDR3 region has 11 residues. The CDR3 protein is CASSRGYEQYF. The CDR3 region has the DNA TGTGCCAGCAGCCGAGGCTACGAGCAGTACTTC.

The chain recombines TRBV6-5 with TRBJ2-7, with 8 bases matching TRBD1. Trimming at V came to 2 bases and at J to 2 bases, leaving 8 bases not matched to a gene. The CDR3 has 16 amino acids. The germline V gene has CDR1 MNHEY and CDR2 SVGAGI. The CDR3: CASSYPPGTGAYEQYF. The CDR3 nucleotides read TGTGCCAGCAGTTACCCCCCCGGGACAGGCGCCTACGAGCAGTACTTC.

This chain connects TRBV6-2 or TRBV6-3 to TRBJ1-1; TRBD1 matches at 7 bases. CDR1 is MNHEY and CDR2 is SVGEGT in the germline V gene. This CDR3 has 12 residues. V trimming: 0 bases; J trimming: 10 bases; junction bases outside the gene matches: 2. CDR3 amino acids: CASSYSWDRAFF. The CDR3 DNA reads as TGTGCCAGCAGTTACTCTTGGGACAGAGCTTTCTTT.

The chain carries TRBV28 and TRBJ1-4; 7 bases are shared with TRBD1. The germline V gene has CDR1 MDHEN and CDR2 SYDVKM. This CDR3 contains 14 residues. With V trimmed by 10 bases and J by 6 bases, 11 bases remained unmatched. The CDR3 spells CANSSGTDYEKLFF. DNA for the CDR3: TGTGCCAACTCCTCCGGGACAGATTATGAAAAACTGTTTTTT.

The chain combines TRBV7-2 with TRBJ2-1, with 13 bases matching TRBD2. The CDR3 covers 16 residues. Germline V CDR1 and CDR2: SGHTA, FQGNSA. The junction had 4 bases not matched to a gene; V was cut back by 5 bases and J by 3 bases. CDR3 DNA sequence: TGTGCCAGCAGCCCCTGGACTAGCGGGGGCTACAATGAGCAGTTCTTC. Translation: CASSPWTSGGYNEQFF.

The chain has TRBV28 and TRBJ2-1; maybe TRBD1 (7 bases). Trimming stripped 6 bases from V and 2 bases from J, with 17 bases between. Germline CDR1 is MDHEN and CDR2 is SYDVKM. The CDR3 is 16 residues long. The CDR3 DNA reads as TGTGCCAGCAGGCGCTCGCAGGGGGGCCCCTACAATGAGCAGTTCTTC. Protein sequence: CASRRSQGGPYNEQFF.

The chain employs TRBV6-5 and TRBJ1-4; a possible D gene is TRBD1 (6 bases). The CDR3 is 14 residues long. Trimming left V 6 bases short and J 5 bases short, with 13 bases between. Germline lookup yields CDR1 MNHEY and CDR2 SVGAGI. The CDR3 loop reads CASRRTVGNEKLFF. CDR3 in DNA: TGTGCCAGCAGGCGGACAGTAGGGAATGAAAAACTGTTTTTT.

The chain employs TRBV4-2 and TRBJ2-1; 12 nucleotides align to TRBD1. The V gene end was trimmed by 5 bases and the J gene end by 8 bases; junction bases not matched to a gene: 7. The CDR3 consists of 15 residues. Germline V lookup: CDR1 LGHNA, CDR2 YNFKEQ. In DNA form, the CDR3 reads TGTGCCAGCAGCAGTCCGGGACAGGGGGCGCATGAGCAGTTCTTC. It is translated as CASSSPGQGAHEQFF.

V and J are TRBV6-5 and TRBJ2-4, with D tentatively TRBD1 (6 bases). Germline CDR1 and CDR2: MNHEY and SVGAGI. This CDR3 contains 15 residues. The V end was cut by 4 bases, the J end by 0 bases, with 10 bases between. The CDR3 loop is CASSLTGLAKNIQYF. CDR3 nucleotides: TGTGCCAGCAGTTTAACAGGGCTAGCCAAAAACATTCAGTACTTC.

In its sample, this clone was seen once. The chain links TRBV2 to TRBJ1-5; 11 bases line up with TRBD1. The germline V gene has CDR1 SNHLY and CDR2 FYNNEI. Trimming removed 5 bases from V and 6 bases from J; junction bases left unmatched: 12. The CDR3 is 17 amino acids. DNA of the CDR3: TGTGCCAGCAGTCCCCCCGGACAGGGGGCGTTCTCTCAGCCCCAGCATTTT. Its translation: CASSPPGQGAFSQPQHF.

The V call is TRBV18, the J call TRBJ1-2; D ambiguous. The V end lost 3 bases, the J end lost 5 bases, and 10 bases lay between the germline ends. CDR3 length: 13 residues. Germline V CDR1 and CDR2: KGHSH, LQKENI. CDR3 residues: CASSPLVGYGYTF. The CDR3 region has the DNA TGTGCCAGCTCACCCCTGGTCGGGTATGGCTACACCTTC.

This clone is a singleton in its sample. The chain couples TRBV9 to TRBJ2-3; 13 nucleotides match TRBD2. Trimming cost V 2 bases and J 3 bases; bases outside gene matches: 6. The germline V gene has CDR1 SGDLS and CDR2 YYNGEE. The CDR3 contains 17 residues. CDR3 sequence: CASSVTSGGARTDTQYF. CDR3 nucleotide sequence: TGTGCCAGCAGCGTTACTAGCGGGGGGGCCAGAACAGATACGCAGTATTTT.

V gene TRBV5-1 combines with J gene TRBJ2-5; TRBD2 matches at 8 bases. The CDR3 is 15 amino acids. The V gene end was trimmed by 4 bases and the J gene end by 4 bases; junction bases not matched to a gene: 9. Germline CDR1 SGHRS, CDR2 YFSETQ. CDR3 sequence: CASSIGGARGETQYF. The DNA of the CDR3 is TGCGCCAGCAGCATCGGGGGGGCCAGAGGAGAGACCCAGTACTTC.

The chain combines TRBV4-1 with TRBJ2-3; 10 bases agree with TRBD1. V was clipped by 5 bases and J by 5 bases; unmatched bases: 10. Germline CDR1 is MGHRA and CDR2 is YSYEKL. This CDR3 region has 16 residues. The CDR3 loop reads CASSLPGQGSGDTQYF. CDR3 in DNA: TGCGCCAGCAGCTTACCGGGACAGGGGAGCGGAGATACGCAGTATTTT.

The CDR3 DNA reads TGTGCCTGGAGTGCCGGGGACAGGCCTATCTATGGCTACACCTTC. Its translation is CAWSAGDRPIYGYTF. The V and J genes are TRBV30 and TRBJ1-2; 8 nucleotides align to TRBD1. The V and J ends lost 1 base and 4 bases, in that order; junction bases with no gene match: 8. The CDR3 spans 15 residues. In germline, CDR1 is GTSNPN, CDR2 SVGIG (reference sequence).

V and J are TRBV6-4 and TRBJ1-1, with 8 nucleotides matching TRBD1. Germline trimming cut 6 bases from V and 4 bases from J; bases unmatched to any gene: 7. The V gene's germline CDR1 is MRHNA and CDR2 SNTAGT. This CDR3 has 14 amino acids. As DNA, the CDR3 is TGTGCCAGCAGGGCCCAGACAGGGGCCACTGAAGCTTTCTTT. Translated: CASRAQTGATEAFF.

The chain combines TRBV20-1 with TRBJ2-7; perhaps TRBD1 as D (5 bases). Trimming shortened V by 8 bases and J by 1 base, and 9 bases separated the two germline ends. The CDR3 consists of 11 residues. Germline assignment: CDR1 DFQATT and CDR2 SNEGSKA (reference sequence). The CDR3 region has the DNA TGCAGTTGGGCAGGGTCCTACGAGCAGTACTTC. Amino acid sequence: CSWAGSYEQYF.

The chain links TRBV4-1 to TRBJ1-2; D uncertain. In germline, CDR1 is MGHRA, CDR2 YSYEKL. With 5 bases removed from V and 0 bases from J, the gap between germline ends came to 10 bases. There are 14 residues in the CDR3. CDR3 residues: CASSSSGANYGYTF. The CDR3 bases are TGCGCCAGCAGCTCGTCCGGGGCTAACTATGGCTACACCTTC.

V and J are TRBV10-3 and TRBJ1-3; tentative D call: TRBD1 (6 bases). CDR1 is ENHRY, CDR2 SYGVKD, per germline. V lost 6 bases and J 3 bases, leaving 15 bases between the germline ends. The CDR3 has 15 residues. Here the CDR3 DNA reads TGTGCCATCAGGGGTCGGGGGGCGCTTGGAAACACCATATATTTT. It codes for CAIRGRGALGNTIYF.

The V and J genes are TRBV5-6 and TRBJ2-1, with TRBD2 as a possible D gene (6 bases). Trimming cost V 4 bases and J 0 bases, with 8 bases left between them. Germline V gene sequence: CDR1 SGHDT, CDR2 YYEEEE. The CDR3 is made up of 14 amino acids. CDR3 region: CASSRGSSYNEQFF. CDR3 in DNA: TGTGCCAGCAGCCGGGGGAGCTCCTACAATGAGCAGTTCTTC.

The CDR3 here is CASSQEKRQVYEQYF. For the CDR3, the DNA is TGCGCCAGCAGCCAAGAGAAAAGACAGGTCTACGAGCAGTACTTC. V gene TRBV4-1 combines with J gene TRBJ2-7; D is perhaps TRBD1 (6 bases). V was clipped by 0 bases and J by 3 bases, with 12 bases between them. CDR1 is MGHRA and CDR2 is YSYEKL in the germline V gene. The CDR3 contains 15 residues.

This clone was detected once. The chain has TRBV3-1 (or the pseudogene TRBV3-2) and TRBJ2-7, with D unclear. Germline V gene data show CDR1 as LGHDT and CDR2 as YNNKEL (reference sequence). Trimming shortened V by 0 bases and J by 1 base, and 4 bases separated the two germline ends. This CDR3 contains 13 residues. CDR3 in amino acids: CASSQDRSYEQYF. CDR3 in DNA: TGTGCCAGCAGCCAAGATCGGTCCTACGAGCAGTACTTC.